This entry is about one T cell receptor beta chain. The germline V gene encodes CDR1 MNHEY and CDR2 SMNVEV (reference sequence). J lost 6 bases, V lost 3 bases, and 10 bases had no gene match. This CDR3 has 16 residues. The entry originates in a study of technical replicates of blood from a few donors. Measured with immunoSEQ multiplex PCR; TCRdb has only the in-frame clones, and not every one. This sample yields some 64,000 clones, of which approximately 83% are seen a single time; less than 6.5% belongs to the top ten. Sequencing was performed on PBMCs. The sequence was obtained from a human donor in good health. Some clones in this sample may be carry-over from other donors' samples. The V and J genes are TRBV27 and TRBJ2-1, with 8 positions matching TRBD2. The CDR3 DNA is TGTGCCAGCAGTTTTATCGGGCTAGCGGGCCCCAATGAGCAGTTCTTC. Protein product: CASSFIGLAGPNEQFF.